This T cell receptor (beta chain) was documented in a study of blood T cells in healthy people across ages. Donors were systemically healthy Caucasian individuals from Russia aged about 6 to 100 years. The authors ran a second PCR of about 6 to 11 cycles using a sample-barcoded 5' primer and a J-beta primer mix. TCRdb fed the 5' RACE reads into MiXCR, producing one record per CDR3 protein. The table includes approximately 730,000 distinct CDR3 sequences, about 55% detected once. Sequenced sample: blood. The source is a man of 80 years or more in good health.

The CDR3 spells CASSLGVAGGLGRNEQFF. CDR3 DNA sequence: TGTGCCAGCAGCTTAGGGGTAGCGGGAGGCTTGGGGCGCAATGAGCAGTTCTTC. The V and J genes are TRBV7-8 and TRBJ2-1; 10 nucleotides agree with TRBD2. The CDR3 has 18 residues. Trimming at V came to 1 base and at J to 6 bases, leaving 12 bases not matched to a gene. CDR1 SGHVS and CDR2 FQNEAQ come from the germline V gene.